Listed here are 18 T cell receptor beta chains from one sample, sequenced in a study of blood T cells in healthy people across ages. The authors ran a second PCR of 7 to 11 cycles using a sample-barcoded 5' primer and a J-beta primer mix. TCRdb used MiXCR to reprocess the 5' RACE reads, holding one entry per CDR3 protein. The sample has around 970,000 distinct CDR3 sequences, 45% to 60% seen once. Sequencing used blood. Receptors originate from a woman aged 55-69 years in good health.

This clonotype was found a few times. This sequence joins TRBV29-1 and TRBJ2-3; perhaps TRBD2 as D (6 bases). Between the trimmed V and J ends, which lost 6 bases and 0 bases, there was a span of 16 bases. The CDR3 runs to 15 residues. The germline CDR1 and CDR2 sequences are SQVTM and ANQGSEA. CDR3 coding DNA: TGCAGCGTGCATCTGGAGGGTAGAAGCACAGATACGCAGTATTTT. Translating it yields CSVHLEGRSTDTQYF.

CDR3 DNA: TGTGCCAGCAGCAAGGGCCGACTACCCGAAAAACTGTTTTTT. Its protein product is CASSKGRLPEKLFF. The J gene is TRBJ1-4, the V gene TRBV13; D call uncertain. The CDR3 has 14 residues. V was pared by 5 bases and J by 8 bases, with 15 bases between. From germline, CDR1 is PRHDT and CDR2 FYEKMQ (reference sequence).

This clonotype was seen a handful of times. The CDR3 loop reads CASSLFGPPGPYEQYF. CDR3 coding DNA: TGTGCCAGCAGTTTATTCGGCCCTCCGGGCCCCTACGAGCAGTACTTC. The gene calls are TRBV27 and TRBJ2-7; unclear D gene. V shed 1 base and J shed 2 bases, with 15 bases lying between them. Germline CDR1 is MNHEY and CDR2 is SMNVEV (reference sequence). CDR3 length equals 16 residues.

As DNA, the CDR3 is TGTGCCAGCAGCCAAGACAATGCCTATGGCTACACCTTC. It yields the protein CASSQDNAYGYTF. The chain combines TRBV3-1 with TRBJ1-2; D gene uncertain. Per germline, CDR1 LGHDT and CDR2 YNNKEL (reference sequence). Trimming left V 0 bases short and J 4 bases short, with 6 bases between. CDR3 length: 13 residues. Full variable domain (missing parts from reference TRBV3-1 and TRBJ1-2): DTAVSQTPKYLVTQMGNDKSIKCEQNLGHDTMYWYKQDSKKFLKIMFSYNNKELIINETVPNRFSPKSPDKAHLNLHINSLELGDSAVYFCASSQDNAYGYTFGSGTRLTVV.

This clonotype was recorded at least ten times. V and J are TRBV12-3 or TRBV12-4 and TRBJ2-1, with 13 positions matching TRBD2. The CDR3 extends over 15 amino acids. Trimming took 7 bases from V and 5 from J; bases not matched to a gene: 5. In DNA, the CDR3 is TGTGCCAGCACCTTGGGACTAGCGGGAAACAATGAGCAGTTCTTC. Translating gives CASTLGLAGNNEQFF.

This clonotype was picked up many times. The chain combines TRBV5-1 with TRBJ2-7; D unresolved. CDR3 length equals 14 residues. The ends were cut back, 2 bases at V and 0 bases at J, with 9 bases in the middle. Germline V lookup: CDR1 SGHRS, CDR2 YFSETQ. CDR3 in DNA: TGCGCCAGCAGCTTAAGCGATGACTCCTACGAGCAGTACTTC. This translates into CASSLSDDSYEQYF. Full variable domain (rest looked up from reference TRBV5-1 and TRBJ2-7): KAGVTQTPRYLIKTRGQQVTLSCSPISGHRSVSWYQQTPGQGLQFLFEYFSETQRNKGNFPGRFSGRQFSNSRSEMNVSTLELGDSALYLCASSLSDDSYEQYFGPGTRLTVT.

V is TRBV29-1 and J is TRBJ2-3; 7 bases align to TRBD1. From germline, CDR1 is SQVTM and CDR2 ANQGSEA. The CDR3 has 14 amino acids. The V and J ends lost 3 bases and 5 bases, in that order; junction bases with no gene match: 8. The DNA of the CDR3 is TGCAGCGTTGATGGTACAGGGGTGGGAGATACGCAGTATTTT. It codes for CSVDGTGVGDTQYF.

This sequence joins TRBV4-1 and TRBJ1-6; D unclear. Per germline, CDR1 MGHRA and CDR2 YSYEKL. V gave up 2 bases and J gave up 7 bases, with 12 bases separating them. CDR3 size: 15 residues. The CDR3 DNA reads TGCGCCAGCAGCCAATTTTTGGGGTACAATTCACCCCTCCACTTT. Its protein is CASSQFLGYNSPLHF.

The gene calls are TRBV18 and TRBJ2-2, with 9 bases identical to TRBD1. V was pared by 4 bases and J by 5 bases, with 11 bases of the junction left unmatched. This CDR3 region has 17 residues. Germline values: CDR1 KGHSH, CDR2 LQKENI. CDR3: CASSRTTGTGSTGELFF. The CDR3 DNA reads as TGTGCCAGCTCACGGACCACGGGGACAGGGTCTACCGGGGAGCTGTTTTTT.

CDR3 residues: CASSLVDAVGETQYF. Here the CDR3 DNA reads TGTGCCAGCAGTTTAGTTGATGCGGTAGGGGAGACCCAGTACTTC. The V and J genes are TRBV12-3 or TRBV12-4 and TRBJ2-5; no reliable D call. V was shortened by 1 base and J by 5 bases, with 14 bases between the two germline ends. The CDR3 is 15 amino acids.

The rearrangement links TRBV7-9 to TRBJ2-3; D uncertain. The V and J ends lost 4 bases and 5 bases respectively, with 7 bases between them. CDR1 SEHNR and CDR2 FQNEAQ come from the germline V gene (reference sequence). The CDR3 has 12 amino acids. The DNA of the CDR3 is TGTGCCAGCAGCTGGCTGGGAGATACGCAGTATTTT. This gives the protein CASSWLGDTQYF.

The genes are TRBV10-3 and TRBJ1-1; 7 positions agree with TRBD1. Germline values: CDR1 ENHRY, CDR2 SYGVKD. The CDR3 has 15 amino acids. V lost 11 bases and J lost 5; bases outside the gene matches: 17. The CDR3 here is CAVGDSASRVTEAFF. The CDR3 DNA follows: TGTGCCGTCGGGGACAGCGCCTCGAGGGTGACTGAAGCTTTCTTT.

The V call is TRBV13, the J call TRBJ1-6; D may be TRBD1 (5 bases). From germline, CDR1 is PRHDT and CDR2 FYEKMQ (reference sequence). Deletions cut 5 bases from V and 6 bases from J, with 14 bases between. CDR3 length: 15 residues. As DNA, the CDR3 is TGTGCCAGCAGCGTCGACAGAAGTTTTAATTCACCCCTCCACTTT. It codes for CASSVDRSFNSPLHF.

This chain links TRBV20-1 with TRBJ1-2; no clear D. V dropped 8 bases and J dropped 6 bases, with 13 bases sitting between them. This CDR3 region has 11 residues. Germline CDR1 DFQATT, CDR2 SNEGSKA (reference sequence). The CDR3 DNA reads TGCAGTACAGAGGGTACCCATGGCTACACCTTC. Translation gives CSTEGTHGYTF.

The chain is built from TRBV7-9 and TRBJ2-7; possibly TRBD2 for D (5 bases). V shed 6 bases and J shed 4 bases, with 16 bases lying between them. The CDR3 has 14 amino acids. CDR1 and CDR2 from the germline V gene are SEHNR and FQNEAQ (reference sequence). The CDR3 sequence is CASSGGFIGYEQYF. As DNA, the CDR3 is TGTGCCAGCAGTGGAGGTTTTATCGGTTACGAGCAGTACTTC. Drawing the rest from reference TRBV7-9 and TRBJ2-7, the complete variable domain is DTGVSQNPRHKITKRGQNVTFRCDPISEHNRLYWYRQTLGQGPEFLTYFQNEAQLEKSRLLSDRFSAERPKGSFSTLEIQRTEQGDSAMYLCASSGGFIGYEQYFGPGTRLTVT.

The chain couples TRBV11-2 to TRBJ2-5; D not resolved. This CDR3 has 15 amino acids. Trimming cost V 0 bases and J 4 bases, with 12 bases left between them. Germline CDR1 and CDR2: SGHAT and FQNNGV. DNA of the CDR3: TGTGCCAGCAGCTTAGATCCCGGTTCCGGAGAGACCCAGTACTTC. Protein: CASSLDPGSGETQYF.

The J gene is TRBJ2-7, the V gene TRBV7-2; D might be TRBD1 (6 bases). The CDR3 totals 14 residues. V was cut by 8 bases and J by 0 bases, with 14 bases left in between. The germline CDR1 and CDR2 sequences are SGHTA and FQGNSA. For the CDR3, the DNA is TGTGCCAGCTTAATTTCAGGGGACTCCTACGAGCAGTACTTC. Translation: CASLISGDSYEQYF.

This chain joins TRBV5-6 and TRBJ2-5; D uncertain. Germline CDR1 and CDR2: SGHDT and YYEEEE. The CDR3 covers 14 residues. V was clipped by 4 bases and J by 4 bases, with 14 bases between them. The DNA of the CDR3 is TGTGCCAGCAGCCTGGCTTCGGTTGGAGAGACCCAGTACTTC. It yields the protein CASSLASVGETQYF. The full variable domain, rest sourced from reference TRBV5-6 and TRBJ2-5, is DAGVTQSPTHLIKTRGQQVTLRCSPKSGHDTVSWYQQALGQGPQFIFQYYEEEERQRGNFPDRFSGHQFPNYSSELNVNALLLGDSALYLCASSLASVGETQYFGPGTRLLVL.